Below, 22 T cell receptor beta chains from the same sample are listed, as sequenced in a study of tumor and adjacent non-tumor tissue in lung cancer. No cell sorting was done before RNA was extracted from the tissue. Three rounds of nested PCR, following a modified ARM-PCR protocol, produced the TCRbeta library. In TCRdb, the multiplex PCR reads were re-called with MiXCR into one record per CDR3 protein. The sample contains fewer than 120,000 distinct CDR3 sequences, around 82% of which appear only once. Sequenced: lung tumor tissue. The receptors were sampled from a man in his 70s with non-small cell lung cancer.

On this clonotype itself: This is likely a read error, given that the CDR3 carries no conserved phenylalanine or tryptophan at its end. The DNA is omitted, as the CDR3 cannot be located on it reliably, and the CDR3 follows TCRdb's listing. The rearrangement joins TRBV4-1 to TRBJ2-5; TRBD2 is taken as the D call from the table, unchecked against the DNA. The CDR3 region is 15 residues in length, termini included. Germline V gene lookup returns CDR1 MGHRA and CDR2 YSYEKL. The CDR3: CASSQDRLSIEIQCY.

The CDR3 nucleotides read TGTGCCAGCAGCTCGGCTGGCCTCGCTAACTCTGGTTACACCTTC. Its protein product is CASSSAGLANSGYTF. The rearrangement joins TRBV11-2 to TRBJ1-2; D call uncertain. This CDR3 has 15 amino acids. CDR1 and CDR2 from the germline V gene are SGHAT and FQNNGV. Trimming took 4 bases from V and 11 from J, leaving 23 bases between them.

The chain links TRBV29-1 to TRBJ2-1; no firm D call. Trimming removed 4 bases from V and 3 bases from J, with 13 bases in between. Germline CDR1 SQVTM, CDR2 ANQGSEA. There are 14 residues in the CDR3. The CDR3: CSVAQNRYYNEQFF. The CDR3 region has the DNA TGCAGCGTTGCTCAGAATAGGTACTACAATGAGCAGTTCTTC.

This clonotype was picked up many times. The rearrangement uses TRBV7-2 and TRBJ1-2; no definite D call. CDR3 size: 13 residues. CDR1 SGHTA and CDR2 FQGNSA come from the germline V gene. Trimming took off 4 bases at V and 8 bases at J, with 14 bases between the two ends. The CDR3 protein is CASSSTLIGGYTF. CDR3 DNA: TGTGCCAGCAGCTCGACCCTGATCGGAGGCTACACCTTC.

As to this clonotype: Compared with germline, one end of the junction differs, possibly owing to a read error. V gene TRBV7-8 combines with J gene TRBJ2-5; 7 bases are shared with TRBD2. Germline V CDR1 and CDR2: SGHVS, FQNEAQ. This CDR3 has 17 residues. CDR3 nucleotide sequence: TGTGCCGGCAGCTTAGCGTCGAGCGGAACTGGGGGGGGGACCCAGTACTTC. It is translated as CAGSLASSGTGGGTQYF. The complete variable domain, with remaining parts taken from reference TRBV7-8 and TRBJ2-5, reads GAGVSQSPRYKVAKRGQDVALRCDPISGHVSLFWYQQALGQGPEFLTYFQNEAQLDKSGLPSDRFFAERPEGSVSTLKIQRTQQEDSAVYLCAGSLASSGTGGGTQYFGPGTRLLVL.

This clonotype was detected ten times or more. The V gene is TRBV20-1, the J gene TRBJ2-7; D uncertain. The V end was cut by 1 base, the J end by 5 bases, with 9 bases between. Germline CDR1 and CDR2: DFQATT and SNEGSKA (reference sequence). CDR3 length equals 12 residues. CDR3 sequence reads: CSARAPPDEQYF. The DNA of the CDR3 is TGCAGTGCTAGAGCCCCACCCGACGAGCAGTACTTC.

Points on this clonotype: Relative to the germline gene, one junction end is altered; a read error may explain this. The CDR3 region has the DNA TGTGCCAGGGTTTGGGGTTCCAGCGCCGCCTCCCACAATGAGCAGTTCTTC. As protein: CARVWGSSAASHNEQFF. This chain joins TRBV11-2 and TRBJ2-1, with no clear D. This CDR3 has 17 amino acids. Germline lookup yields CDR1 SGHAT and CDR2 FQNNGV. Full variable domain (remainder filled in from reference TRBV11-2 and TRBJ2-1): EAGVAQSPRYKIIEKRQSVAFWCNPISGHATLYWYQQILGQGPKLLIQFQNNGVVDDSQLPKDRFSAERLKGVDSTLKIQPAKLEDSAVYLCARVWGSSAASHNEQFFGPGTRLTVL.

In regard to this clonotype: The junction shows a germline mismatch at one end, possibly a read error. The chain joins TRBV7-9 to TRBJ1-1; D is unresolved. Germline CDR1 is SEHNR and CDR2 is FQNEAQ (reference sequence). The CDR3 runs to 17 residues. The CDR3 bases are TGTGCCAGTAGCTTAGCGACCATGTGGGATTTGAACACTGAAGCTTTCTTT. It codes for CASSLATMWDLNTEAFF.

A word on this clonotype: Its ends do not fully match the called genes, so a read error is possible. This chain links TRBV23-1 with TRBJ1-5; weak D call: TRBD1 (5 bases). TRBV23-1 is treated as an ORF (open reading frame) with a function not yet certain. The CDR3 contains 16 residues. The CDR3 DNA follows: TGCGCCAGCAGTCAATCGCGGCCGGGGGGGAATCAGTCCCAGCATTTT. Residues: CASSQSRPGGNQSQHF.

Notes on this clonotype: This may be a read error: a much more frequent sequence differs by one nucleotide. CDR3 in amino acids: CASSFGGSFEEQYF. CDR3 coding DNA: TGCGCCAGCAGCTTCGGCGGGAGCTTCGAAGAGCAGTACTTC. The V and J genes are TRBV5-1 and TRBJ2-7; 7 positions match TRBD2. Trimming removed 2 bases from V and 7 bases from J; junction bases left unmatched: 9. Germline V gene sequence: CDR1 SGHRS, CDR2 YFSETQ. This CDR3 comprises 14 residues.

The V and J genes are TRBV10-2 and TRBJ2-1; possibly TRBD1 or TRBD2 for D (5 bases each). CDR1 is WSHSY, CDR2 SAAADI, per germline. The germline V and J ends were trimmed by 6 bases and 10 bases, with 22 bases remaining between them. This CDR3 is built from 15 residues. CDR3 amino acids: CASRSTGPSSREQFF. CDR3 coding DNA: TGCGCCAGCAGGTCCACGGGACCCTCTTCTCGAGAGCAGTTCTTC.

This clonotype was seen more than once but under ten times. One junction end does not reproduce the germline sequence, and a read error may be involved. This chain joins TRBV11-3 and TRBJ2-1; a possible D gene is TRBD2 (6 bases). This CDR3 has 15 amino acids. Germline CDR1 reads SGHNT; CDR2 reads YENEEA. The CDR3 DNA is TGTGTCAGCAGCTTAGTAGGGGAGGATCCGAATGAGCAGTTCTTC. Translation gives CVSSLVGEDPNEQFF.

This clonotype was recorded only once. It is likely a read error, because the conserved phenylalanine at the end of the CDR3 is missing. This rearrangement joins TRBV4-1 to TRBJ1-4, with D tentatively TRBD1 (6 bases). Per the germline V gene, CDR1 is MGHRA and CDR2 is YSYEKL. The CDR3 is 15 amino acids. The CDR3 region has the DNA TGCGCCAGCAGACGGGACAAAACAACTAGTGAAAAACTGTTTTCT. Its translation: CASRRDKTTSEKLFS.

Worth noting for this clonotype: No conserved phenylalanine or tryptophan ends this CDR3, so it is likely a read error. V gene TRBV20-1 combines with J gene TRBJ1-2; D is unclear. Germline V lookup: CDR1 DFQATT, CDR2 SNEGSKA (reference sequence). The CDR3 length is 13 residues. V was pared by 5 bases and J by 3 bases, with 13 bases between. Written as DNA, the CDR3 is TGCAGTGCTCAACACATAGAGTACTATGGCTACACCATC. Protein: CSAQHIEYYGYTI.

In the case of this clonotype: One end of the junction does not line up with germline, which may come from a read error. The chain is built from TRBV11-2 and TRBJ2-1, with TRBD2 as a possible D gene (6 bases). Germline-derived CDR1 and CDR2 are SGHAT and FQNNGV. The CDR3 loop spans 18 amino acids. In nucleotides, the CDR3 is TGCGCCAGCAGCTTACATGTGCGGGACTGGGTCACCTACAATGAGCAGTTCTTT. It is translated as CASSLHVRDWVTYNEQFF.

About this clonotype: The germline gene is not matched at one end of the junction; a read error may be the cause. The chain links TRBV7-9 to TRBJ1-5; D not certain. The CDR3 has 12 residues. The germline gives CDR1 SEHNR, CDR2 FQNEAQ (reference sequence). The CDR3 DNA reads TGTGCTAGCAGCCCTTCCGATCAGCTCCAGCATTTT. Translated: CASSPSDQLQHF.

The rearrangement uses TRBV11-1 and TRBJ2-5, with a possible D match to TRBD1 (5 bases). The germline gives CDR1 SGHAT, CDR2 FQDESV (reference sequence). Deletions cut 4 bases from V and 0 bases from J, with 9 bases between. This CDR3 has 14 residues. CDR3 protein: CASSSDTYQETQYF. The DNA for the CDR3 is TGTGCCAGCAGCTCGGACACGTACCAAGAGACCCAGTACTTC.

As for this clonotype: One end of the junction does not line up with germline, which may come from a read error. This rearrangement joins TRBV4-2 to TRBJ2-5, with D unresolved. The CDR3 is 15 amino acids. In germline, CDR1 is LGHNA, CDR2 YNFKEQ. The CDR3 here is CASCQGKLTTETQYF. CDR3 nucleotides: TGTGCCAGCTGCCAAGGGAAGCTTACTACAGAGACCCAGTACTTT.

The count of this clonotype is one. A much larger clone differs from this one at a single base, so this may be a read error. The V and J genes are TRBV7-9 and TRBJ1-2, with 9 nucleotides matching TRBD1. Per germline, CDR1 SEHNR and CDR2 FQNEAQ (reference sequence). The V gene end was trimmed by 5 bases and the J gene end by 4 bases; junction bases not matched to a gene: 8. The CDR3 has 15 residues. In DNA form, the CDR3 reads TGTGCCAGCAGCCGACAACCGGGACAGGGCTATGGCTACACCTTC. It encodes CASSRQPGQGYGYTF. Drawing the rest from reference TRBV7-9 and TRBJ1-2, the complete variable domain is DTGVSQNPRHKITKRGQNVTFRCDPISEHNRLYWYRQTLGQGPEFLTYFQNEAQLEKSRLLSDRFSAERPKGSFSTLEIQRTEQGDSAMYLCASSRQPGQGYGYTFGSGTRLTVV.

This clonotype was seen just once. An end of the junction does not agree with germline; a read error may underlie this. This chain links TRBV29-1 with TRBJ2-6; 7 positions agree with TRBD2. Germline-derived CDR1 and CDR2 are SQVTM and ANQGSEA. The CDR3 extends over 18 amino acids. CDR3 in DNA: TGCAGGGTTGTGGGGGAAAGGGGAGGGCCCCCCGGGGCCAACGTCCTGACTTTC. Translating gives CRVVGERGGPPGANVLTF.

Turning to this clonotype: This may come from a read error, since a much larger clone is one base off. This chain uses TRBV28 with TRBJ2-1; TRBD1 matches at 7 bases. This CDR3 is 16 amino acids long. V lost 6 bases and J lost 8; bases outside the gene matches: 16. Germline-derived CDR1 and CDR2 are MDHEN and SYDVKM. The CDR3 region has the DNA TGTGCCAGCAGACCTTGGGGACAGTCGAATGGGGATGAGCAGTTCTTC. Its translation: CASRPWGQSNGDEQFF.

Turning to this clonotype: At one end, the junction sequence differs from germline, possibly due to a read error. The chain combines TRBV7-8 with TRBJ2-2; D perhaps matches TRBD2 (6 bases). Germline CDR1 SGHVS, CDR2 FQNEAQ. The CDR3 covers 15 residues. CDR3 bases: TGTGTCAGCAGCTTATCAACAGTGAACACCGGGGGGCTGTTTTTT. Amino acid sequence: CVSSLSTVNTGGLFF.